This T cell receptor beta chain was observed in a study of blood T cell repertoires in COVID-19. Study-wide background: Researchers got acute and convalescent COVID-19 samples from the United States, Italy and Spain. In each case, the material was cDNA or gDNA derived from T cells, B-cell-depleted T cells, or PBMCs.

Produced via immunoSEQ multiplex PCR; TCRdb's table is partial and in-frame only. The repertoire holds hundreds of thousands of clones, 80% to 85% seen once, with less than 5.5% in the top ten. The CDR3 runs 15 residues. Germline assignment: CDR1 LGHDT and CDR2 YNNKEL (reference sequence). Trimming removed 4 bases from V and 6 bases from J, with 16 bases in between. Self-reported history from a screening survey and questionnaire set each donor's cohort. The clonotype was recovered from a man in his forties who had been exposed to COVID-19. This rearrangement joins TRBV3-1 (or the pseudogene TRBV3-2) to TRBJ1-5, with D possibly being TRBD1 (5 bases). The sample taken for sequencing was PBMCs or T cells enriched from blood (not recorded which). CDR3 residues: CASSRGTSPSQPQHF. The DNA of the CDR3 is TGTGCCAGCAGCCGAGGGACTTCCCCGAGTCAGCCCCAGCATTTT.